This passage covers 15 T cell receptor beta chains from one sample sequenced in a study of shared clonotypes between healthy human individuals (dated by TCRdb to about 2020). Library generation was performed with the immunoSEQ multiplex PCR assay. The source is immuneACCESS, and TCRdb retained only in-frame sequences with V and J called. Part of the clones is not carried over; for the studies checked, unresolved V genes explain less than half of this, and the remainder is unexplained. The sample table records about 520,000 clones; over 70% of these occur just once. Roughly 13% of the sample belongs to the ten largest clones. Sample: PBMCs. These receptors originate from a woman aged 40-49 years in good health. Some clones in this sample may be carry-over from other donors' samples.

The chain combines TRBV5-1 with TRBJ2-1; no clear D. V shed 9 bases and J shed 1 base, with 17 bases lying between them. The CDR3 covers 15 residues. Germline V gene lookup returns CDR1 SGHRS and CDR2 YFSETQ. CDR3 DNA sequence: TGCGCCACCGCGAAGGCGGCCGATTCCTACAATGAGCAGTTCTTC. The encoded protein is CATAKAADSYNEQFF.

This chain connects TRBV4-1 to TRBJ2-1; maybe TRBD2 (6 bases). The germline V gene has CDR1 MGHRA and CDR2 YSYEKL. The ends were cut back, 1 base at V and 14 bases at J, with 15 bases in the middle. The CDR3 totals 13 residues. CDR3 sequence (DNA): TGCGCCAGCAGCCAAGTTATAGAGACTAGTGAGTTCTTC. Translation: CASSQVIETSEFF.

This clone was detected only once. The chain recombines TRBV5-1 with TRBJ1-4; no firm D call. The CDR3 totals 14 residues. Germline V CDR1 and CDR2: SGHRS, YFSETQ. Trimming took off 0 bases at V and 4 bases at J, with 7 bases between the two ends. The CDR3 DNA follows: TGCGCCAGCAGCTTGGACGAGGTTAATGAAAAACTGTTTTTT. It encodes CASSLDEVNEKLFF.

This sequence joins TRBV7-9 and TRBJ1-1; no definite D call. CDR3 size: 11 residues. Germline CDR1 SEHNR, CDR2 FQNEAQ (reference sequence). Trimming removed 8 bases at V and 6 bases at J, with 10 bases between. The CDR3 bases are TGTGCCAGCGCCCCGGGATCTGAAGCTTTCTTT. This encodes CASAPGSEAFF.

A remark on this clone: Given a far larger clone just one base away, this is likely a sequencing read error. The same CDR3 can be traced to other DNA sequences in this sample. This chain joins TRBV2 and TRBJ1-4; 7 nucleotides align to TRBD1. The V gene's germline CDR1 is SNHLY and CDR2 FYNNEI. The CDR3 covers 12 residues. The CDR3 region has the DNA TGTGCCAGCATCTCAACAGGGGAAAAACTGTTCTTT. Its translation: CASISTGEKLFF.

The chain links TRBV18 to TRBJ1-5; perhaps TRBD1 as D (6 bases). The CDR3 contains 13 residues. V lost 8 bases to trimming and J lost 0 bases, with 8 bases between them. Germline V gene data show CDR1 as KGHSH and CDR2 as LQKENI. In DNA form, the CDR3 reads TGTGCCAGCGTACAGGGTAGCAATCAGCCCCAGCATTTT. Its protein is CASVQGSNQPQHF. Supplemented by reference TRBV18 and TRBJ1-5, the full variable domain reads NAGVMQNPRHLVRRRGQEARLRCSPMKGHSHVYWYRQLPEEGLKFMVYLQKENIIDESGMPKERFSAEFPKEGPSILRIQQVVRGDSAAYFCASVQGSNQPQHFGDGTRLSIL.

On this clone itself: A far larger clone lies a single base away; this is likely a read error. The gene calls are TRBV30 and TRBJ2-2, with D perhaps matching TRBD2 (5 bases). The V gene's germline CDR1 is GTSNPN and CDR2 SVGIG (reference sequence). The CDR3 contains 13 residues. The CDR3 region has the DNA TGTGCCTGGAGTGACCGGCGTGTCGGGGAGCTGCTTTTT. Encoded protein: CAWSDRRVGELLF.

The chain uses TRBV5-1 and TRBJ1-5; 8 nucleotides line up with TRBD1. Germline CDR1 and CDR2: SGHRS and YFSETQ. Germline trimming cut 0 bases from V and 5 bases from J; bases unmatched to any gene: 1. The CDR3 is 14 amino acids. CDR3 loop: CASSLETGDQPQHF. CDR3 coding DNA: TGCGCCAGCAGCTTGGAGACAGGGGATCAGCCCCAGCATTTT.

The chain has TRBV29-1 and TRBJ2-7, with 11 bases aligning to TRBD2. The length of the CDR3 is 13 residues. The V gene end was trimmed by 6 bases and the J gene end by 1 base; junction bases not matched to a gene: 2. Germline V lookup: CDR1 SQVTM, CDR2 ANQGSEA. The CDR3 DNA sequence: TGCAGCGTGTTAGCGGGAGGGTCCTACGAGCAGTACTTC. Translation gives CSVLAGGSYEQYF.

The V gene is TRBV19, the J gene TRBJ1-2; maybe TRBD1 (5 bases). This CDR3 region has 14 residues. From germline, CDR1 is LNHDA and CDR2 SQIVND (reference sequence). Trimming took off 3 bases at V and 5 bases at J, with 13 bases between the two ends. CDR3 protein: CASSMGDGVYGYTF. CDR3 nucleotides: TGTGCCAGTAGTATGGGGGACGGCGTGTATGGCTACACCTTC.

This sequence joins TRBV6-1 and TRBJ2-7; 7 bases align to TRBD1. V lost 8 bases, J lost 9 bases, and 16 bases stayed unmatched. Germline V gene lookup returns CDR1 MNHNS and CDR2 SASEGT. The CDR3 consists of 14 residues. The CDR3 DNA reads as TGTGCCAGCTCCCCCACAGGGGTTACGGTCGGGCAGTACTTC. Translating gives CASSPTGVTVGQYF.

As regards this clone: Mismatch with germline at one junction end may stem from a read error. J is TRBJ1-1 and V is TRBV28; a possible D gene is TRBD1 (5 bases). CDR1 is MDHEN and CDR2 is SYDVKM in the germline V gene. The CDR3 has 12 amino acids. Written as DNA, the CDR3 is TGTGCCAGTAGGTCAGGGATAACTGAAGCTCTCTTT. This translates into CASRSGITEALF.

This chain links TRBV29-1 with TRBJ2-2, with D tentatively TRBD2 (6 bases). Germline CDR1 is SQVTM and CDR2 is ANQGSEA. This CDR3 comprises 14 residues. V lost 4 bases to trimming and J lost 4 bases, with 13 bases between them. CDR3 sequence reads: CSVVISGSTGELFF. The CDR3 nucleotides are TGCAGCGTTGTGATTAGCGGAAGCACCGGGGAGCTGTTTTTT.

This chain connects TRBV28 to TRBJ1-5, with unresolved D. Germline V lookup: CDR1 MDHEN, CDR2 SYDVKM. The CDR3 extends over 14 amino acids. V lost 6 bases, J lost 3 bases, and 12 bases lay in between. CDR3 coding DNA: TGTGCCAGCAGCCCCCACGCCCTCAATCAGCCCCAGCATTTT. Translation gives CASSPHALNQPQHF.

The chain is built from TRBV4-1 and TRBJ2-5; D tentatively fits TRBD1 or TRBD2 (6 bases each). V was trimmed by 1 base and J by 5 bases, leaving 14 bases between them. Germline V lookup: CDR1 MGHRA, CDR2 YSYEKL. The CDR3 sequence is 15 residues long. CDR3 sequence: CASSQVLAQGETQYF. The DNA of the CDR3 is TGCGCCAGCAGCCAAGTTCTAGCGCAGGGGGAGACCCAGTACTTC.